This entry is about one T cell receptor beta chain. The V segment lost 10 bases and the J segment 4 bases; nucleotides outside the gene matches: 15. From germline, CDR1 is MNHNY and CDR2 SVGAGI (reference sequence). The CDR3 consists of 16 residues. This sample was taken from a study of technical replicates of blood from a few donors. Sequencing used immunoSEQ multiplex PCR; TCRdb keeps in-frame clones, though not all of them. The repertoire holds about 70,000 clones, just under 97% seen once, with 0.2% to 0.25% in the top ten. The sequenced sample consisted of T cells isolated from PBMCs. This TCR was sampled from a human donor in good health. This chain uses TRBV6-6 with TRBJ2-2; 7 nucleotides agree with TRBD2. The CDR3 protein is CATDRRLTGGTGELFF. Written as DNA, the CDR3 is TGTGCCACCGACCGGAGACTGACGGGGGGCACCGGGGAGCTGTTTTTT.